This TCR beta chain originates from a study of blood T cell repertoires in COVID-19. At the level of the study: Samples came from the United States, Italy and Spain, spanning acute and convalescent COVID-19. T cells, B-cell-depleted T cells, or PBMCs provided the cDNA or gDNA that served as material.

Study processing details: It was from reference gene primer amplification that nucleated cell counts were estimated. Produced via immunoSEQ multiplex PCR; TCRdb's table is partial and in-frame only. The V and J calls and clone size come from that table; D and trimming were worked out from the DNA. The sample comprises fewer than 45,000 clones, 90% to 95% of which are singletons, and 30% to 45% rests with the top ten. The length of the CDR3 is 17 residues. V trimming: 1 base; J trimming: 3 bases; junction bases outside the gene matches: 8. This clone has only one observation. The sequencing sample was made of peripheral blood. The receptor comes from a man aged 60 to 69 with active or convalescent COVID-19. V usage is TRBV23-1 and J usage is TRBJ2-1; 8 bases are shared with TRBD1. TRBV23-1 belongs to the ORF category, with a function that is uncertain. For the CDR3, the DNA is TGCGCCAGCAGTCAATTCAGGGGGCAAAGGGACTACAATGAGCAGTTCTTC. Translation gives CASSQFRGQRDYNEQFF.